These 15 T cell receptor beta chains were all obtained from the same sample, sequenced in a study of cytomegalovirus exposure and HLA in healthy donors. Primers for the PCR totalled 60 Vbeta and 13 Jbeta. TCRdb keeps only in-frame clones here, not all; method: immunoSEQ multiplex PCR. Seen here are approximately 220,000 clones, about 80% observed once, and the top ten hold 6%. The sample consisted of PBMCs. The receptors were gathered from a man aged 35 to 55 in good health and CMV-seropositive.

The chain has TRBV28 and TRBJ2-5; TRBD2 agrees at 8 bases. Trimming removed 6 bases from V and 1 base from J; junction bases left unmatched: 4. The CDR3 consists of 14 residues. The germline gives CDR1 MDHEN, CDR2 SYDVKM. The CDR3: CASSAGGIQETQYF. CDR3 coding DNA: TGTGCCAGCAGCGCGGGAGGCATCCAAGAGACCCAGTACTTC. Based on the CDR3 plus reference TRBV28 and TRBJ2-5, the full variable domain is DVKVTQSSRYLVKRTGEKVFLECVQDMDHENMFWYRQDPGLGLRLIYFSYDVKMKEKGDIPEGYSVSREKKERFSLILESASTNQTSMYLCASSAGGIQETQYFGPGTRLLVL.

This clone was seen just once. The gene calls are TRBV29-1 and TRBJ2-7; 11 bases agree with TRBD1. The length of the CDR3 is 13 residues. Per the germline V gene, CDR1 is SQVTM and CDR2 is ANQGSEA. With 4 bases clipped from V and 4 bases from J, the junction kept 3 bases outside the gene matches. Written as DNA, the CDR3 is TGCAGCGTTGGGACAGGGGGCGAGTACGAGCAGTACTTC. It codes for CSVGTGGEYEQYF.

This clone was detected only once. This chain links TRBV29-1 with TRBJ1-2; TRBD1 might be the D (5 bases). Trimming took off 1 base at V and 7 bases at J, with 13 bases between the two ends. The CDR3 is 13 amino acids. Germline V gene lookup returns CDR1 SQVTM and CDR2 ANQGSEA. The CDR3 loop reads CSVEAPPQGGYTF. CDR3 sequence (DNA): TGCAGCGTTGAAGCCCCCCCCCAGGGTGGCTACACCTTC.

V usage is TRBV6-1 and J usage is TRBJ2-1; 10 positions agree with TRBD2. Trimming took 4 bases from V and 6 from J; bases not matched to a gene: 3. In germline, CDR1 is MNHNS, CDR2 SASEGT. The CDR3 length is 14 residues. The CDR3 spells CASSVLAGINEQFF. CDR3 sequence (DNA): TGTGCCAGCAGTGTACTAGCGGGAATCAATGAGCAGTTCTTC.

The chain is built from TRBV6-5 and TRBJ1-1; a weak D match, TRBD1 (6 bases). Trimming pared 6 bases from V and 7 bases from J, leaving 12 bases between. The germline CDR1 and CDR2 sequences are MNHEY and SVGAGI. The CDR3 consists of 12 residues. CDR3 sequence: CASRLGQLEAFF. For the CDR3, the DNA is TGTGCCAGCAGGTTAGGACAGCTTGAAGCTTTCTTT.

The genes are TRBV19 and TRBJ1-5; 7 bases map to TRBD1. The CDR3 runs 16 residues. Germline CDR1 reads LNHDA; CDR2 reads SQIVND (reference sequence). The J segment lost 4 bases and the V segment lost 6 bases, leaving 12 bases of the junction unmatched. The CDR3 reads CASRKGQASRNQPQHF. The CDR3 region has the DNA TGTGCCAGTAGAAAAGGACAGGCTTCAAGGAATCAGCCCCAGCATTTT.

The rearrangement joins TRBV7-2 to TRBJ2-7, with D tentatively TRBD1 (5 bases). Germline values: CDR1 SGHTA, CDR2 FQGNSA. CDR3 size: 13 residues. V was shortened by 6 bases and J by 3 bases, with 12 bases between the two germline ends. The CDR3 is CASSWGNYYEQYF. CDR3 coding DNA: TGTGCCAGCAGTTGGGGCAACTACTACGAGCAGTACTTC.

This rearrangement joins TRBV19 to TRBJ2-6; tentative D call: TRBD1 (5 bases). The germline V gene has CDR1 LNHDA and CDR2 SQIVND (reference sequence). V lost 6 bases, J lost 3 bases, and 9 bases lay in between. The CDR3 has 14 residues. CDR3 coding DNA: TGTGCCAGTAGCGCAGGGAATGGGGCCAACGTCCTGACTTTC. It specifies CASSAGNGANVLTF. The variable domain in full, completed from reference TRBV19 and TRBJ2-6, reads DGGITQSPKYLFRKEGQNVTLSCEQNLNHDAMYWYRQDPGQGLRLIYYSQIVNDFQKGDIAEGYSVSREKKESFPLTVTSAQKNPTAFYLCASSAGNGANVLTFGAGSRLTVL.

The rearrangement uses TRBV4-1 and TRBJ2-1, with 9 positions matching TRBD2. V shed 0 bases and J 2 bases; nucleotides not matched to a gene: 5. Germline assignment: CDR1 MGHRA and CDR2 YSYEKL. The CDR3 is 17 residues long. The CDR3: CASSQDEAGGPYNEQFF. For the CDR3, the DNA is TGCGCCAGCAGCCAAGATGAAGCGGGGGGACCCTACAATGAGCAGTTCTTC.

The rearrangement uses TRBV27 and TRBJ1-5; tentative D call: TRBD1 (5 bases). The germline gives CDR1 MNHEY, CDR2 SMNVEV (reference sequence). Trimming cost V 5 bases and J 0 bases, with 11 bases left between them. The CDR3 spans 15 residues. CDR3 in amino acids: CASSPRQHSNQPQHF. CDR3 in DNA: TGTGCCAGCAGTCCCCGACAGCATAGCAATCAGCCCCAGCATTTT.

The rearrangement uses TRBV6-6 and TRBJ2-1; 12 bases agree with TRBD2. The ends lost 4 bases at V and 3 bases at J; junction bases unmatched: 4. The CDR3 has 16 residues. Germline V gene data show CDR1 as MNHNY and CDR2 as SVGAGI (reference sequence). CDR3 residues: CASSSRLAGDYNEQFF. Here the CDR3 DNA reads TGTGCCAGCAGTTCCCGACTAGCGGGAGACTACAATGAGCAGTTCTTC.

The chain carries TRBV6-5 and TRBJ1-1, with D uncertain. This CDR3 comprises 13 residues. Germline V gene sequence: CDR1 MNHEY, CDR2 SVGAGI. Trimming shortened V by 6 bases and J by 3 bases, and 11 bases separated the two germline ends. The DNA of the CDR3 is TGTGCCAGCAGAGGGAGTTGGGACACTGAAGCTTTCTTT. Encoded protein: CASRGSWDTEAFF.

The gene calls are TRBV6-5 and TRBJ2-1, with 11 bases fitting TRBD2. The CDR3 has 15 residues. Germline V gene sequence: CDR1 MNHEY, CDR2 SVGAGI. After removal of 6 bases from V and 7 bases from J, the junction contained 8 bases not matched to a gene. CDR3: CASRGSGRAANEQFF. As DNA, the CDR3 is TGTGCCAGCAGGGGTAGCGGGAGGGCCGCGAATGAGCAGTTCTTC.

The CDR3 sequence: CASSQKSEQYF. DNA of the CDR3: TGTGCCAGCAGCCAGAAAAGCGAGCAGTACTTC. The chain carries TRBV6-1 and TRBJ2-7; D call uncertain. V lost 6 bases to trimming and J lost 6 bases, with 9 bases between them. Germline values: CDR1 MNHNS, CDR2 SASEGT. CDR3 length equals 11 residues.

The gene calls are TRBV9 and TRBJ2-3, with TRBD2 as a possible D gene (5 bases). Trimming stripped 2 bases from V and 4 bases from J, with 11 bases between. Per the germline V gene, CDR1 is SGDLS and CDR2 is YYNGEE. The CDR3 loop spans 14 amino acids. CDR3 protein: CASSVVGVSDTQYF. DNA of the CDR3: TGTGCCAGCAGCGTGGTCGGGGTATCAGATACGCAGTATTTT.